One and the same sample provided the 8 T cell receptor beta chains below, sequenced in a study of intratumoral heterogeneity in liver cancer. Tumour samples came from separate, distinct regions of the hepatocellular carcinoma nodule. Here immunoSEQ multiplex PCR was the method, and the copy in TCRdb shows in-frame clones only, minus some. The table records about 6,600 clones, approximately 60% of them present only once. The sequenced sample was tumor tissue, obtained before any cancer treatment. These receptors came from a man between 65 and 79 years old with hepatocellular carcinoma.

By frequency in the sample, this clone is large (0.1 to 1%). J is TRBJ1-5 and V is TRBV2; tentative D call: TRBD1 (6 bases). The CDR3 is made up of 14 amino acids. Trimming cost V 5 bases and J 5 bases, with 13 bases left between them. The germline CDR1 and CDR2 sequences are SNHLY and FYNNEI. The CDR3 is CASSTGQGYQPQHF. The CDR3 nucleotides are TGTGCCAGCAGTACAGGTCAGGGGTATCAGCCCCAGCATTTT.

This clone rates as large. V usage is TRBV5-1 and J usage is TRBJ1-2; D is uncertain. Germline-derived CDR1 and CDR2 are SGHRS and YFSETQ. Trimming removed 3 bases at V and 4 bases at J, with 7 bases between. The CDR3 totals 12 residues. The CDR3: CASSSDGYGYTF. The CDR3 DNA follows: TGCGCCAGCAGCTCGGATGGCTATGGCTACACCTTC.

This chain links TRBV3-1 (or the pseudogene TRBV3-2) with TRBJ2-7; 8 positions match TRBD1. The CDR3 is 15 amino acids. The V and J ends lost 6 bases and 3 bases, in that order; junction bases with no gene match: 10. Germline V lookup: CDR1 LGHDT, CDR2 YNNKEL (reference sequence). CDR3 region: CASRRAGTGNYEQYF. The CDR3 DNA reads TGTGCCAGCAGGAGGGCCGGGACAGGTAACTACGAGCAGTACTTC.

V and J are TRBV7-9 and TRBJ2-7; 7 nucleotides agree with TRBD1. Germline assignment: CDR1 SEHNR and CDR2 FQNEAQ (reference sequence). With 2 bases clipped from V and 2 bases from J, the junction kept 3 bases outside the gene matches. The CDR3 has 14 residues. The CDR3 nucleotides are TGTGCCAGCAGCTTATTCGACAGGGCCTACGAGCAGTACTTC. The encoded protein is CASSLFDRAYEQYF.

The gene calls are TRBV18 and TRBJ1-4; D uncertain. V gave up 2 bases and J gave up 7 bases, with 14 bases separating them. Looked up from germline, CDR1 is KGHSH and CDR2 is LQKENI. This CDR3 has 15 residues. The DNA for the CDR3 is TGTGCCAGCTCACCAGGGTGGGATAGCGGTGAAAAACTGTTTTTT. It codes for CASSPGWDSGEKLFF.

The sample holds a few counts of this clone. The chain carries TRBV6-5 and TRBJ1-2, with a tentative D call TRBD1 (5 bases). The CDR3 sequence is 15 residues long. Germline values: CDR1 MNHEY, CDR2 SVGAGI. With 8 bases removed from V and 8 bases from J, the gap between germline ends came to 24 bases. CDR3: CASVADSAFVGGYTF. In DNA form, the CDR3 reads TGTGCCAGCGTGGCAGACAGTGCCTTCGTCGGGGGCTACACCTTC.

The table lists this clone with a few counts. The chain recombines TRBV3-1 (or the pseudogene TRBV3-2) with TRBJ2-7; TRBD2 might be the D (5 bases). This CDR3 comprises 15 residues. Trimming cost V 0 bases and J 3 bases, with 12 bases left between them. From germline, CDR1 is LGHDT and CDR2 YNNKEL (reference sequence). CDR3 sequence reads: CASSQDARRGYEQYF. The CDR3 nucleotides are TGTGCCAGCAGCCAAGACGCCCGACGGGGCTACGAGCAGTACTTC.

The chain links TRBV5-1 to TRBJ1-4, with a possible D match to TRBD1 (6 bases). The V gene lost 4 bases and the J gene lost 3 bases, with 13 bases spanning the gap. Germline CDR1 reads SGHRS; CDR2 reads YFSETQ. The CDR3 is 15 residues long. The CDR3 DNA reads TGCGCCAGCAGCGTAACAGGGAGGTCTAATGAAAAACTGTTTTTT. This codes for CASSVTGRSNEKLFF.